These 25 T cell receptor beta chains originate from one sample sequenced in a study of cytomegalovirus exposure and HLA in healthy donors. The primer mix had 60 Vbeta and 13 Jbeta primers. Repertoires were generated with immunoSEQ multiplex PCR, while TCRdb's copy carries only in-frame clones and drops some. The table lists roughly 200,000 clones, more than 75% of them singletons, with around 2.7% in the top ten. The sequencing sample was made of PBMCs. The origin of the receptors is a middle-aged woman in good health and CMV-seronegative.

V gene TRBV5-1 combines with J gene TRBJ2-3; 8 nucleotides match TRBD1. This CDR3 is 14 amino acids long. Germline V gene data show CDR1 as SGHRS and CDR2 as YFSETQ. J lost 4 bases, V lost 3 bases, and 4 bases had no gene match. This CDR3 reads CASSWTGPADTQYF. The CDR3 DNA reads TGCGCCAGCAGCTGGACAGGGCCCGCAGATACGCAGTATTTT.

The chain carries TRBV2 and TRBJ2-3, with TRBD1 matching over 9 bases. V was pared by 4 bases and J by 2 bases, with 10 bases of the junction left unmatched. This CDR3 has 17 amino acids. Per the germline V gene, CDR1 is SNHLY and CDR2 is FYNNEI. CDR3 DNA: TGTGCCAGCAGTGGGCGGGACAGGGTTGGAGTCACAGATACGCAGTATTTT. This encodes CASSGRDRVGVTDTQYF.

To note about this clone: The junction departs from germline at one end; a sequencing error may be responsible. V is TRBV27 and J is TRBJ2-3, with 9 positions matching TRBD1. This CDR3 spans 13 amino acids. Germline V gives CDR1 MNHEY, CDR2 SMNVEV (reference sequence). CDR3 sequence (DNA): TGTGCCAGCAGTTTATTGGGACAGGGAACTAGGGCTTTT. Amino acid sequence: CASSLLGQGTRAF.

The rearrangement joins TRBV7-8 to TRBJ1-1, with TRBD1 matching 7 bases. The CDR3 runs to 15 residues. Looked up from germline, CDR1 is SGHVS and CDR2 is FQNEAQ. Trimming at V came to 2 bases and at J to 4 bases, leaving 7 bases not matched to a gene. The chain's CDR3 is CASSLRDRGRTEAFF. CDR3 sequence (DNA): TGTGCCAGCAGCTTAAGGGACAGAGGTCGCACTGAAGCTTTCTTT.

This rearrangement joins TRBV28 to TRBJ1-2; D unclear. From germline, CDR1 is MDHEN and CDR2 SYDVKM. CDR3 length: 13 residues. V gave up 3 bases and J gave up 4 bases, with 9 bases separating them. The CDR3 coding sequence is TGTGCCAGCAGTTTGGTCGACACCTATGGCTACACCTTC. This gives the protein CASSLVDTYGYTF.

The chain links TRBV18 to TRBJ1-1; D is perhaps TRBD1 (6 bases). Trimming cost V 6 bases and J 4 bases, with 12 bases left between them. CDR1 and CDR2 from the germline V gene are KGHSH and LQKENI. This CDR3 has 13 amino acids. CDR3 residues: CASSRTGFTEAFF. The CDR3 nucleotides are TGTGCCAGCTCCCGCACAGGGTTCACTGAAGCTTTCTTT.

This clone was seen once. The chain recombines TRBV5-6 with TRBJ2-3; 10 nucleotides align to TRBD1. The germline CDR1 and CDR2 sequences are SGHDT and YYEEEE. There are 16 residues in the CDR3. V trimming: 4 bases; J trimming: 5 bases; junction bases outside the gene matches: 10. The CDR3 DNA is TGTGCCAGCAGCCTCCCCGAGGACAGGGGGTTAGATACGCAGTATTTT. This codes for CASSLPEDRGLDTQYF.

V gene TRBV27 combines with J gene TRBJ1-4; the match to TRBD1 covers 7 bases. Germline V gives CDR1 MNHEY, CDR2 SMNVEV (reference sequence). V was pared by 5 bases and J by 8 bases, with 5 bases of the junction left unmatched. This CDR3 contains 13 residues. CDR3 sequence (DNA): TGTGCCAGCAGTCTATGGGACAGAGAAAAACTGTTTTTT. Encoded protein: CASSLWDREKLFF.

The CDR3 sequence: CAWSVGGVHTEAFF. The CDR3 DNA sequence: TGTGCCTGGAGTGTAGGAGGGGTGCACACTGAAGCTTTCTTT. This chain links TRBV30 with TRBJ1-1, with a weak D call TRBD1 (5 bases). CDR3 length: 14 amino acids. V was trimmed by 0 bases and J by 3 bases, leaving 11 bases between them. CDR1 is GTSNPN and CDR2 is SVGIG in the germline V gene (reference sequence).

This rearrangement joins TRBV12-5 to TRBJ2-1, with 10 nucleotides matching TRBD2. The CDR3 has 21 amino acids. V dropped 2 bases and J dropped 0; count of bases not matched to a gene: 16. The germline CDR1 and CDR2 sequences are LGHNT and FRNRAP. CDR3 sequence (DNA): TGTGCTAGTGGTTTGCGACTAGCGGGTATCTATGGGGCTAGCTCCTACAATGAGCAGTTCTTC. It specifies CASGLRLAGIYGASSYNEQFF.

This rearrangement joins TRBV5-1 to TRBJ1-2, with 10 nucleotides matching TRBD1. V gave up 2 bases and J gave up 7 bases; unmatched junction bases: 14. Looked up from germline, CDR1 is SGHRS and CDR2 is YFSETQ. The CDR3 runs 17 residues. CDR3: CASSFHPPGQGSGGYTF. CDR3 nucleotides: TGCGCCAGCAGCTTCCACCCACCGGGACAGGGGAGTGGTGGCTACACCTTC.

The chain links TRBV9 to TRBJ2-5, with 8 bases that match TRBD2. V was pared by 4 bases and J by 5 bases, with 7 bases of the junction left unmatched. Germline-derived CDR1 and CDR2 are SGDLS and YYNGEE. This CDR3 contains 14 residues. The CDR3 sequence: CASSPGGGRETQYF. The CDR3 DNA sequence: TGTGCCAGCAGCCCCGGGGGGGGACGGGAGACCCAGTACTTC.

The chain joins TRBV7-2 to TRBJ2-1, with D possibly matching TRBD2 (6 bases). V lost 1 base, J lost 10 bases, and 11 bases lay in between. This CDR3 region has 13 residues. Germline V lookup: CDR1 SGHTA, CDR2 FQGNSA. The CDR3 reads CASSLGRAGEQFF. The CDR3, as DNA: TGTGCCAGCAGCTTAGGGAGGGCGGGAGAGCAGTTCTTC.

This clone was observed a handful of times. This rearrangement joins TRBV2 to TRBJ2-1; 8 bases match TRBD2. The CDR3 sequence is 13 residues long. Germline lookup yields CDR1 SNHLY and CDR2 FYNNEI. Trimming took 5 bases from V and 6 from J; bases not matched to a gene: 3. Here the CDR3 reads CASSSGRSNEQFF. CDR3 nucleotide sequence: TGTGCCAGCAGTAGCGGGAGAAGCAATGAGCAGTTCTTC.

This chain connects TRBV7-2 to TRBJ2-3; TRBD2 might be the D (5 bases). Trimming removed 5 bases from V and 5 bases from J, with 20 bases in between. The germline V gene has CDR1 SGHTA and CDR2 FQGNSA. The CDR3 runs 16 residues. The CDR3 DNA sequence: TGTGCCAGCAGCCCCACACGGCTAGCAGGAATAGATACGCAGTATTTT. Protein sequence: CASSPTRLAGIDTQYF. Variable domain in full (rest from reference TRBV7-2 and TRBJ2-3): GAGVSQSPSNKVTEKGKDVELRCDPISGHTALYWYRQSLGQGLEFLIYFQGNSAPDKSGLPSDRFSAERTGGSVSTLTIQRTQQEDSAVYLCASSPTRLAGIDTQYFGPGTRLTVL.

The genes are TRBV27 and TRBJ1-1; TRBD1 might be the D (5 bases). The CDR3 is 13 amino acids. Trimming removed 5 bases at V and 2 bases at J, with 9 bases between. CDR1 MNHEY and CDR2 SMNVEV come from the germline V gene (reference sequence). Here the CDR3 DNA reads TGTGCCAGCAGTGTGGGGGGAAACACTGAAGCTTTCTTT. It yields the protein CASSVGGNTEAFF.

The genes are TRBV7-3 and TRBJ2-3, with TRBD2 identical over 8 bases. V dropped 4 bases and J dropped 7; count of bases not matched to a gene: 7. This CDR3 spans 14 amino acids. CDR1 SGHTA and CDR2 FQGTGA come from the germline V gene. In DNA, the CDR3 is TGTGCCAGCAGCTCCCATTTAGCGGGAAATACGCAGTATTTT. This gives the protein CASSSHLAGNTQYF.

This rearrangement joins TRBV11-2 to TRBJ2-3; D not certain. The CDR3 contains 17 residues. The germline CDR1 and CDR2 sequences are SGHAT and FQNNGV. Trimming stripped 4 bases from V and 0 bases from J, with 17 bases between. The CDR3 spells CASSSTLARLSTDTQYF. CDR3 in DNA: TGTGCCAGCAGCTCCACTTTGGCGCGGCTTAGCACAGATACGCAGTATTTT.

The chain joins TRBV14 to TRBJ2-2; 9 positions agree with TRBD2. With V trimmed by 4 bases and J by 4 bases, 7 bases remained unmatched. CDR1 and CDR2 from the germline V gene are SGHDN and FVKESK. This CDR3 contains 16 residues. CDR3 nucleotides: TGTGCCAGCAGCCTGAGACTAGCGGCCCTCACCGGGGAGCTGTTTTTT. Encoded protein: CASSLRLAALTGELFF. The whole variable domain, filled in from reference TRBV14 and TRBJ2-2, reads EAGVTQFPSHSVIEKGQTVTLRCDPISGHDNLYWYRRVMGKEIKFLLHFVKESKQDESGMPNNRFLAERTGGTYSTLKVQPAELEDSGVYFCASSLRLAALTGELFFGEGSRLTVL.

V is TRBV6-1 and J is TRBJ2-3; D remains ambiguous. The V and J ends lost 5 bases and 4 bases respectively, with 13 bases between them. The V gene's germline CDR1 is MNHNS and CDR2 SASEGT. The CDR3 runs to 14 residues. As DNA, the CDR3 is TGTGCCAGCAGTACCGGCGGCTACGCAGATACGCAGTATTTT. It codes for CASSTGGYADTQYF.

The V call is TRBV2, the J call TRBJ2-7; 8 bases are a match to TRBD1. This CDR3 contains 14 residues. The V gene end was trimmed by 5 bases and the J gene end by 4 bases; junction bases not matched to a gene: 7. Germline V gene lookup returns CDR1 SNHLY and CDR2 FYNNEI. The CDR3 nucleotides read TGTGCCAGCAGTAGCGCCGGGACAGGTTACGAGCAGTACTTC. Its translation is CASSSAGTGYEQYF.

The chain has TRBV28 and TRBJ2-2; 10 nucleotides align to TRBD2. V was clipped by 10 bases and J by 5 bases; unmatched bases: 4. Germline V lookup: CDR1 MDHEN, CDR2 SYDVKM. CDR3 length: 13 amino acids. The CDR3 DNA sequence: TGTGCCACTCAGCGGGAGGGGACCGGGGAGCTGTTTTTT. Residues: CATQREGTGELFF.

The CDR3 sequence is CASNPDRVRLETQYF. The CDR3 DNA follows: TGTGCCAGCAACCCGGACAGGGTGAGGTTGGAGACCCAGTACTTC. The J gene is TRBJ2-5, the V gene TRBV2; 8 bases fit TRBD1. The length of the CDR3 is 15 residues. In germline, CDR1 is SNHLY, CDR2 FYNNEI. V was pared by 7 bases and J by 5 bases, with 12 bases of the junction left unmatched.

The chain employs TRBV6-6 and TRBJ2-7, with 11 positions matching TRBD1. Germline CDR1 and CDR2: MNHNY and SVGAGI (reference sequence). Unmatched junction bases numbered 5, after V lost 5 bases and J lost 2 bases. The CDR3 extends over 15 amino acids. The DNA of the CDR3 is TGTGCCAGCAGTGAGCCGGGACAGGGGGCCTACGAGCAGTACTTC. This sequence encodes CASSEPGQGAYEQYF.

V usage is TRBV5-6 and J usage is TRBJ2-7, with a weak D call TRBD1 (5 bases). V lost 1 base to trimming and J lost 3 bases, with 11 bases between them. This CDR3 spans 14 amino acids. CDR1 and CDR2 (germline): SGHDT, YYEEEE. The CDR3 DNA reads as TGTGCCAGCAGCTTGCTCCAGGGCGGCTACGAGCAGTACTTC. It is translated as CASSLLQGGYEQYF.